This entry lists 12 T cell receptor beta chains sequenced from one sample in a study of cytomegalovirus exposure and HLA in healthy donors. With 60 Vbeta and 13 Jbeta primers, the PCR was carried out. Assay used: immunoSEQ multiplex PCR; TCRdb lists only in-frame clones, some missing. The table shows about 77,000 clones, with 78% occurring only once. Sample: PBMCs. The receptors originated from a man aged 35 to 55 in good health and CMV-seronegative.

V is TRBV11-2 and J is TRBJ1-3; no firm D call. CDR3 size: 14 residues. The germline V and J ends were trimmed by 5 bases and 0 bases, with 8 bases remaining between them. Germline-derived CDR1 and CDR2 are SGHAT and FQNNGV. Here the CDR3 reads CASSRGISGNTIYF. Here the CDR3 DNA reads TGTGCCAGCAGCCGGGGTATCTCTGGAAACACCATATATTTT.

The CDR3 DNA reads TGTGCCAGCCTTTTCTTGCATGACAACTACGAGCAGTACTTC. It is translated as CASLFLHDNYEQYF. The J gene is TRBJ2-7, the V gene TRBV2; no reliable D call. CDR1 and CDR2 (germline): SNHLY, FYNNEI. This CDR3 spans 14 amino acids. V lost 8 bases and J lost 3, with 17 bases in between.

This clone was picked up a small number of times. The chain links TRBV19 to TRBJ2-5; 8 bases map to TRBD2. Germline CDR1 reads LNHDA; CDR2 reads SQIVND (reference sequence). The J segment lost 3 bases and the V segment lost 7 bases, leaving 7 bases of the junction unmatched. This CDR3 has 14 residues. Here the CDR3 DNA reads TGTGCCAGTACCGACTTAGCGGGGAAAGAGACCCAGTACTTC. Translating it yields CASTDLAGKETQYF.

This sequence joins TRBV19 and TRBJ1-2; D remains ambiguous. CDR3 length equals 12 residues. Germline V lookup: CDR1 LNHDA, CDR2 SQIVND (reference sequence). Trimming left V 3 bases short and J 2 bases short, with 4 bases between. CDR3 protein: CASSIQNYGYTF. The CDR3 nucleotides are TGTGCCAGTAGTATCCAGAACTATGGCTACACCTTC. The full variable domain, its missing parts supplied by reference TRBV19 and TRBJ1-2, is DGGITQSPKYLFRKEGQNVTLSCEQNLNHDAMYWYRQDPGQGLRLIYYSQIVNDFQKGDIAEGYSVSREKKESFPLTVTSAQKNPTAFYLCASSIQNYGYTFGSGTRLTVV.

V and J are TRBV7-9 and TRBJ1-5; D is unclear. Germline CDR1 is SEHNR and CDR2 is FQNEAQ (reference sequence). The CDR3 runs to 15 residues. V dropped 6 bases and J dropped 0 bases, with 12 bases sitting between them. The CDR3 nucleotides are TGTGCCAGCAGTCCCTACGCCACTAGCAATCAGCCCCAGCATTTT. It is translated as CASSPYATSNQPQHF. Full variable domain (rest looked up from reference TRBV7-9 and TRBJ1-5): DTGVSQNPRHKITKRGQNVTFRCDPISEHNRLYWYRQTLGQGPEFLTYFQNEAQLEKSRLLSDRFSAERPKGSFSTLEIQRTEQGDSAMYLCASSPYATSNQPQHFGDGTRLSIL.

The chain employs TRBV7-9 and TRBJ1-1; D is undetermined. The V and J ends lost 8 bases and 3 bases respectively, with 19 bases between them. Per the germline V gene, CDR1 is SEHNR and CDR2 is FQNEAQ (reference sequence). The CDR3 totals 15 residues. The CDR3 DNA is TGTGCCAGCCTCAAACTAGGCGCATCCGACACTGAAGCTTTCTTT. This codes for CASLKLGASDTEAFF.

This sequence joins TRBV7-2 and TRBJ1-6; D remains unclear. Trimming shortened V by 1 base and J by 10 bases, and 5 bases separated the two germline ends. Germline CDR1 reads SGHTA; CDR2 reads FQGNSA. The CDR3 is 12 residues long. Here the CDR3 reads CASSLDLSPLHF. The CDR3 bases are TGTGCCAGCAGCTTAGATCTCTCACCCCTCCACTTT.

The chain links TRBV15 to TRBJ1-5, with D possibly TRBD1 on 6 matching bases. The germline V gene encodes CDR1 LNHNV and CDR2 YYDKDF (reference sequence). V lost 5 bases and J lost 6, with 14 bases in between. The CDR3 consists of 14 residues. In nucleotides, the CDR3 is TGTGCCACCAGCCGGACAGTCCCAGGTCAGCCCCAGCATTTT. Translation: CATSRTVPGQPQHF.

This CDR3 reads CASSFLSGGSEAFF. The CDR3 nucleotides read TGTGCCAGCAGCTTCCTCTCAGGGGGCAGTGAAGCTTTCTTT. This chain uses TRBV7-2 with TRBJ1-1; 8 nucleotides match TRBD1. CDR1 and CDR2 from the germline V gene are SGHTA and FQGNSA. This CDR3 has 14 residues. V lost 3 bases, J lost 7 bases, and 7 bases stayed unmatched. Drawing the rest from reference TRBV7-2 and TRBJ1-1, the complete variable domain is GAGVSQSPSNKVTEKGKDVELRCDPISGHTALYWYRQSLGQGLEFLIYFQGNSAPDKSGLPSDRFSAERTGGSVSTLTIQRTQQEDSAVYLCASSFLSGGSEAFFGQGTRLTVV.

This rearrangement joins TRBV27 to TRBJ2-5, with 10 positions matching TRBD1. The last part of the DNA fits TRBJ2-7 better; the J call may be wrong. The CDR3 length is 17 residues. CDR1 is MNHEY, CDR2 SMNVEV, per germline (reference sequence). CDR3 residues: CASSRTGGDIRGYEQYF. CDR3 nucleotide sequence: TGTGCCAGCAGTAGGACAGGGGGAGACATCAGGGGCTACGAGCAGTACTTC.

CDR3 residues: CASSLVGSGGGDTQYF. The DNA for the CDR3 is TGTGCCAGCAGCTTAGTAGGCTCAGGGGGCGGGGATACGCAGTATTTT. The rearrangement links TRBV7-2 to TRBJ2-3; 8 bases map to TRBD1. The trim removed 1 base at V and 6 bases at J, leaving 9 bases unmatched. The CDR3 runs 16 residues. Per the germline V gene, CDR1 is SGHTA and CDR2 is FQGNSA.

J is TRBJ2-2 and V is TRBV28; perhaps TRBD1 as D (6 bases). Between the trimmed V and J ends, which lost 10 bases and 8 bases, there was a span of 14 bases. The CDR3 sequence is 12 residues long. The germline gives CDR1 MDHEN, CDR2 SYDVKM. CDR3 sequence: CATGTNGGELFF. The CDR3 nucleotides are TGTGCCACCGGGACAAATGGAGGGGAGCTGTTTTTT.